The 6 T cell receptor beta chains below all came from one sample that was sequenced in a study of memory CD4+ T cells and cytomegalovirus serostatus. Assay used: immunoSEQ multiplex PCR; TCRdb lists only in-frame clones, some missing. The profile shows 50,000 or so clones, roughly 72% of them singletons. Single viable CD3+CD4+CD8-CD45RO+ cells were sorted as the memory CD4+ T cells. Specimen: memory CD4+ T cells from blood. Receptors were obtained from an adult in good health and CMV-seronegative.

The chain is built from TRBV5-6 and TRBJ2-5; no clear D. Between the trimmed V and J ends, which lost 0 bases and 5 bases, there was a span of 5 bases. CDR1 is SGHDT, CDR2 YYEEEE, per germline. This CDR3 contains 12 residues. DNA of the CDR3: TGTGCCAGCAGCTTGGGATTGGAGACCCAGTACTTC. It translates to CASSLGLETQYF.

This chain connects TRBV6-5 to TRBJ1-1; D is perhaps TRBD1 (5 bases). The V gene lost 10 bases and the J gene lost 4 bases, with 19 bases spanning the gap. This CDR3 is built from 14 residues. Germline V CDR1 and CDR2: MNHEY, SVGAGI. As DNA, the CDR3 is TGTGCCACCCTAAAAGCGGGGGGGAGCACTGAAGCTTTCTTT. Translation gives CATLKAGGSTEAFF.

The rearrangement joins TRBV18 to TRBJ2-7; TRBD2 matches 16 bases. Trimming cost V 3 bases and J 1 base; bases outside gene matches: 12. The CDR3 totals 20 residues. Germline V gene lookup returns CDR1 KGHSH and CDR2 LQKENI. CDR3 DNA: TGTGCCAGCTCACCCCTCTCTGGGACTAGCGGGAGGGCTTGGTCCTACGAGCAGTACTTC. Translating gives CASSPLSGTSGRAWSYEQYF.

The rearrangement links TRBV5-6 to TRBJ1-6; a weak D match, TRBD1 (6 bases). V dropped 0 bases and J dropped 9 bases, with 10 bases sitting between them. Looked up from germline, CDR1 is SGHDT and CDR2 is YYEEEE. There are 14 residues in the CDR3. CDR3 nucleotide sequence: TGTGCCAGCAGCTTGGTAACAGGGACTTCACCCCTCCACTTT. As protein: CASSLVTGTSPLHF. The full variable domain, with the rest looked up from reference TRBV5-6 and TRBJ1-6, is DAGVTQSPTHLIKTRGQQVTLRCSPKSGHDTVSWYQQALGQGPQFIFQYYEEEERQRGNFPDRFSGHQFPNYSSELNVNALLLGDSALYLCASSLVTGTSPLHFGNGTRLTVT.

The chain recombines TRBV15 with TRBJ2-3, with 9 bases matching TRBD2. Trimming took 0 bases from V and 4 from J; bases not matched to a gene: 5. The CDR3 runs 16 residues. Germline CDR1 is LNHNV and CDR2 is YYDKDF (reference sequence). The CDR3 spells CATSRERAGGPDTQYF. The CDR3 bases are TGTGCCACCAGCAGAGAACGAGCGGGGGGCCCAGATACGCAGTATTTT.

Here the CDR3 reads CASSQPRTGPADSSYEQYF. In nucleotides, the CDR3 is TGCGCCAGCAGTCAACCGAGGACAGGGCCGGCAGATTCTTCCTACGAGCAGTACTTC. The rearrangement links TRBV23-1 to TRBJ2-7, with 8 bases that match TRBD1. TRBV23-1 is an open reading frame whose function is uncertain. This CDR3 has 19 amino acids. V trimming: 2 bases; J trimming: 1 base; junction bases outside the gene matches: 16.